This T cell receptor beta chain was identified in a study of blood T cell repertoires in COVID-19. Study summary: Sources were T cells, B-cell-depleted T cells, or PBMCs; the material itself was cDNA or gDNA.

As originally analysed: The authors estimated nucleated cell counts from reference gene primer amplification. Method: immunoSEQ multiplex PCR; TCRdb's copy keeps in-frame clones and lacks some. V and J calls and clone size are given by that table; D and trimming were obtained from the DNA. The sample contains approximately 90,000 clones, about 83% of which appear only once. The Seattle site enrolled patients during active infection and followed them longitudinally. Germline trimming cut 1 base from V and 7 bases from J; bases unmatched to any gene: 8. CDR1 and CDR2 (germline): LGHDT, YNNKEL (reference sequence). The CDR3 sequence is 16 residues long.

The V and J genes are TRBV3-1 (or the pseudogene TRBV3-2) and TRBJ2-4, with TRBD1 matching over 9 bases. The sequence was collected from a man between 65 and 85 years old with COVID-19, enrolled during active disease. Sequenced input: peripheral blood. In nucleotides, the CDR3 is TGTGCCAGCAGCCAAGCCACAGGGGGCCCAAGTAACATTCAGTACTTC. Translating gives CASSQATGGPSNIQYF.